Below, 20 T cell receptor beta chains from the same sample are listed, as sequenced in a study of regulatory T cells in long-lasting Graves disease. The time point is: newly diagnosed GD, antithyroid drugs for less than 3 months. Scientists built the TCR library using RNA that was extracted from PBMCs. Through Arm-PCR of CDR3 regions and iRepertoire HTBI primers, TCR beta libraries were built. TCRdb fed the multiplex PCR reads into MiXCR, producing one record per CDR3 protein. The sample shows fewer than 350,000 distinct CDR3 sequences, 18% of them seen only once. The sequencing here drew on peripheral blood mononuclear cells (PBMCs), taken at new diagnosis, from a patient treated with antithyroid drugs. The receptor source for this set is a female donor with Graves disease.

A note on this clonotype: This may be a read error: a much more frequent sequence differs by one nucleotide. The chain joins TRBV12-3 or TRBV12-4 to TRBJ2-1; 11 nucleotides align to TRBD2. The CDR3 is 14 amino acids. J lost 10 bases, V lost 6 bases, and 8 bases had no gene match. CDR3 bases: TGTGCCAGCAGCCTTAGCGGGAGGGGCCACGAGCAGTTCTTC. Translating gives CASSLSGRGHEQFF.

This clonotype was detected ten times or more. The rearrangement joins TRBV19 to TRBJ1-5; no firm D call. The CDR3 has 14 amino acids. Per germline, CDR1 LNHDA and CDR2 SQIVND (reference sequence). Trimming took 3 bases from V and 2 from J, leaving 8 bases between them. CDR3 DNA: TGTGCCAGTAGTATCATTGCAGGCAATCAGCCCCAGCATTTT. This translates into CASSIIAGNQPQHF.

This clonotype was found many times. CDR3 in amino acids: CASSLIRGTQYF. CDR3 coding DNA: TGTGCCAGCAGCTTAATTCGGGGTACGCAGTATTTT. The chain joins TRBV11-3 to TRBJ2-3, with D perhaps matching TRBD2 (5 bases). Germline V gene lookup returns CDR1 SGHNT and CDR2 YENEEA. The V end lost 2 bases, the J end lost 8 bases, and 8 bases lay between the germline ends. This CDR3 spans 12 amino acids.

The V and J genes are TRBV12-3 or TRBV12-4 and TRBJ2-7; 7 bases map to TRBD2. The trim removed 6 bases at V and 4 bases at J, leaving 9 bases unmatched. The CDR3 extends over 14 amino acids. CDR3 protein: CASSTKSREYEQYF. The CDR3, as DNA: TGTGCCAGCAGCACCAAGTCGCGGGAGTACGAGCAGTACTTC.

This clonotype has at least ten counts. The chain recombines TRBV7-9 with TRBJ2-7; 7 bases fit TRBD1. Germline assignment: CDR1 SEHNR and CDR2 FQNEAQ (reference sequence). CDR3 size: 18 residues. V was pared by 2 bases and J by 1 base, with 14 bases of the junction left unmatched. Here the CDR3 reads CASSLPLRGPTPSYEQYF. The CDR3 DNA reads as TGTGCCAGCAGCTTACCCCTAAGGGGGCCTACTCCATCCTACGAGCAGTACTTC.

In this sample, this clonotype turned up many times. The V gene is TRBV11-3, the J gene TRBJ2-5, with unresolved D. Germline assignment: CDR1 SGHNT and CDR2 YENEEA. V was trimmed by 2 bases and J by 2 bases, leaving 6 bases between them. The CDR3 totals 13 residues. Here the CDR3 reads CASSLTAQETQYF. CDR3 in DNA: TGTGCCAGCAGCTTAACGGCTCAAGAGACCCAGTACTTC.

CDR3 in amino acids: CASSSAGTSGRNEQFF. In DNA, the CDR3 is TGTGCCAGCAGTTCCGCCGGGACTAGCGGGAGAAATGAGCAGTTCTTC. This chain links TRBV6-9 with TRBJ2-1; 14 nucleotides line up with TRBD2. This CDR3 is 16 amino acids long. Trimming removed 4 bases from V and 7 bases from J; junction bases left unmatched: 6. Germline V gene lookup returns CDR1 MNHGY and CDR2 SVAAGI.

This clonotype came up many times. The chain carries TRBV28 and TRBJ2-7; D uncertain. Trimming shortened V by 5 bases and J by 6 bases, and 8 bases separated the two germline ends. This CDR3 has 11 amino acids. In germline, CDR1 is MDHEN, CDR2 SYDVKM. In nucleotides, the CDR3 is TGTGCCAGCAGTCATGGAAGCGAGCAGTACTTC. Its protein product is CASSHGSEQYF.

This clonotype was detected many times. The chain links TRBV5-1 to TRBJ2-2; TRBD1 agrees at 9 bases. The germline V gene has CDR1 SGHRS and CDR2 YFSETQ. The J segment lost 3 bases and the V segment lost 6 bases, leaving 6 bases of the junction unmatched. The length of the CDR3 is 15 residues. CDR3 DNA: TGCGCCAGCACCCGACAGGGGGTGGACACCGGGGAGCTGTTTTTT. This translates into CASTRQGVDTGELFF.

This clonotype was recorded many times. The DNA of the CDR3 is TGTGCCAGCCCATCTCAGGCCGAGTATGGCTACACCTTC. This codes for CASPSQAEYGYTF. The chain has TRBV18 and TRBJ1-2; D gene uncertain. Germline V CDR1 and CDR2: KGHSH, LQKENI. V lost 8 bases, J lost 5 bases, and 15 bases lay in between. This CDR3 spans 13 amino acids.

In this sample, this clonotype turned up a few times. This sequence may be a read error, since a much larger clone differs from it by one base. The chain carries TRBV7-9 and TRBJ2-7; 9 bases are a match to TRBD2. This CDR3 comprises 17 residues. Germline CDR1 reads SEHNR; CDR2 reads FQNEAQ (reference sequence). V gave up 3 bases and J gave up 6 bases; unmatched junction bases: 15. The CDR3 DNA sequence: TGTGCCAGCAGCTTGCACCCGATGGACGCGGGAGGGGTCGAGCAGTACTTC. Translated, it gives CASSLHPMDAGGVEQYF.

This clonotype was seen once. The CDR3 region is CASSLQGVLVETQYF. CDR3 sequence (DNA): TGTGCCAGCAGCTTGCAAGGAGTCTTAGTAGAGACCCAGTACTTC. The chain uses TRBV11-2 and TRBJ2-1, with unresolved D. The DNA matches TRBJ2-5 better at its end, which makes the J call doubtful. Germline V CDR1 and CDR2: SGHAT, FQNNGV. The CDR3 runs 15 residues.

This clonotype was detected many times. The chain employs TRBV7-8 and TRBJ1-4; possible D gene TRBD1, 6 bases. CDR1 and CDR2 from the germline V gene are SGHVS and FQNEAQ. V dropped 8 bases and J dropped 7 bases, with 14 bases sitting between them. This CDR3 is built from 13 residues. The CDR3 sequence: CASSSTGSEKLFF. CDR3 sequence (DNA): TGTGCCAGCTCCTCTACAGGGAGTGAAAAACTGTTTTTT.

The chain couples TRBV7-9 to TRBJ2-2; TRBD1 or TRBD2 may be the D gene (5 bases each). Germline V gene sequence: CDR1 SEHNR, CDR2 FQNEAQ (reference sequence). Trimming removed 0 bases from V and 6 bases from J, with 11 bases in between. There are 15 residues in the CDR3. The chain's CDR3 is CASSLAGVGAGELFF. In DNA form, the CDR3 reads TGTGCCAGCAGCTTAGCAGGGGTCGGGGCCGGGGAGCTGTTTTTT.

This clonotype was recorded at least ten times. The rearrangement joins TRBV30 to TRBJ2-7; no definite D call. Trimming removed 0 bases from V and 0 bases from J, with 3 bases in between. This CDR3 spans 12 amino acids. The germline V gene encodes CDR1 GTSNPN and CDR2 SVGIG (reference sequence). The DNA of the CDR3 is TGTGCCTGGAGTGTCCCCTCCTACGAGCAGTACTTC. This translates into CAWSVPSYEQYF.

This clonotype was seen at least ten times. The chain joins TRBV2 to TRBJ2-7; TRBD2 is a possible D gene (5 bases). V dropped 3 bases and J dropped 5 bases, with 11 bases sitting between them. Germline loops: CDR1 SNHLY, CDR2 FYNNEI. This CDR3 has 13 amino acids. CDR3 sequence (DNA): TGTGCCAGCAGTGAGAGGACTCGCGACGAGCAGTACTTC. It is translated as CASSERTRDEQYF.

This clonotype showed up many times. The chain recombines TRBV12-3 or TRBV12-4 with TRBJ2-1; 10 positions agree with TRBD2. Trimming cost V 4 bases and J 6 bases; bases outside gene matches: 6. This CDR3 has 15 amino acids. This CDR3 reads CASSSHLAGVNEQFF. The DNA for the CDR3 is TGTGCCAGCAGTTCACATCTAGCGGGAGTCAATGAGCAGTTCTTC.

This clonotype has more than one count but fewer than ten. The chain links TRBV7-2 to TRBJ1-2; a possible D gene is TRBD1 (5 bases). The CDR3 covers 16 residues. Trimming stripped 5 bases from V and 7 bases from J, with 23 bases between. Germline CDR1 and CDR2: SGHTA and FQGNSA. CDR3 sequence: CASSPSRTVQGLGYTF. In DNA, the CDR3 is TGTGCCAGCAGCCCATCCAGAACAGTTCAGGGCCTTGGCTACACCTTC.

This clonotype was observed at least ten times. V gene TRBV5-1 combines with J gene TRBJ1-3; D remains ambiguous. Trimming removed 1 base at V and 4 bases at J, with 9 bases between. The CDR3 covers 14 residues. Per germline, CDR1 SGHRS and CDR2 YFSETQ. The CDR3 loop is CASSLYGTGNTIYF. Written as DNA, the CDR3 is TGCGCCAGCAGCTTGTATGGAACAGGAAACACCATATATTTT.

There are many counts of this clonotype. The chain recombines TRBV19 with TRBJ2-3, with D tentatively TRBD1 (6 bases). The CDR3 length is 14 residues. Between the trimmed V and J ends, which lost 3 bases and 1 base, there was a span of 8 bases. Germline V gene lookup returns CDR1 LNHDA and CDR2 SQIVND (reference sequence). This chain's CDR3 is CASSMGAGTDTQYF. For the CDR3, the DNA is TGTGCCAGTAGTATGGGGGCAGGCACAGATACGCAGTATTTT.